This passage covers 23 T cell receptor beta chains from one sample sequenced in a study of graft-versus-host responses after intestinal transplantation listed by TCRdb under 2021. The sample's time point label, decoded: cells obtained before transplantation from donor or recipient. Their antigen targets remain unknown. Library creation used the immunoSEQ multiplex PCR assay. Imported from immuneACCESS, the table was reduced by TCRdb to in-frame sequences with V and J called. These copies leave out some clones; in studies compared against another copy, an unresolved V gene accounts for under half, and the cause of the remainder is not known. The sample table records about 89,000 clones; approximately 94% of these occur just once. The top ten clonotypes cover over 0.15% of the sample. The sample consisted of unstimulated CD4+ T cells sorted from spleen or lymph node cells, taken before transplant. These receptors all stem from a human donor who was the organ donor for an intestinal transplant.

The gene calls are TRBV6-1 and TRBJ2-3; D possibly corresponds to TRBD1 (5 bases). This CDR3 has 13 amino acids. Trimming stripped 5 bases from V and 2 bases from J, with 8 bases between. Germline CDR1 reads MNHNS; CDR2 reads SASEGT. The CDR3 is CASSQGATDTQYF. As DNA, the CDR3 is TGTGCCAGCAGTCAGGGTGCCACAGATACGCAGTATTTT.

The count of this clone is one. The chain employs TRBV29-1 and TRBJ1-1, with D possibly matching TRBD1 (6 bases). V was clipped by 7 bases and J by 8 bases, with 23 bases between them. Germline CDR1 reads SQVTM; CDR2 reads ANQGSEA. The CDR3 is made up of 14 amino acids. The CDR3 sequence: CSATTGTMSSEAFF. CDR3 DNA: TGCAGCGCGACTACAGGGACAATGAGTTCGGAAGCTTTCTTT.

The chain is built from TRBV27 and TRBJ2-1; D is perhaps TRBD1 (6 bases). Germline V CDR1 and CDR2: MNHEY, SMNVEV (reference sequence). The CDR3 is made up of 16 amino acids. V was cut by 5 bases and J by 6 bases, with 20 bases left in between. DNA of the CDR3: TGTGCCAGCAGTGCGAAATGGACAGTCCAATCCAATGAGCAGTTCTTC. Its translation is CASSAKWTVQSNEQFF.

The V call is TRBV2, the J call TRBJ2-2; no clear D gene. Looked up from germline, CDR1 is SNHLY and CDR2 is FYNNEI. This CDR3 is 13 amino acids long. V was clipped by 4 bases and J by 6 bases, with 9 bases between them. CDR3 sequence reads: CASSALPSGELFF. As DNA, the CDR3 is TGTGCCAGCAGTGCCTTACCATCCGGGGAGCTGTTTTTT.

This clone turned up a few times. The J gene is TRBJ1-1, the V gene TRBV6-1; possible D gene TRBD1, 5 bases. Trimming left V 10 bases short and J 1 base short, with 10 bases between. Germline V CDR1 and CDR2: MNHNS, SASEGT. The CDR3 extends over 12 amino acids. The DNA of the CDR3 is TGTGCCACGAGGGGTCAGAACACTGAAGCTTTCTTT. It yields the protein CATRGQNTEAFF.

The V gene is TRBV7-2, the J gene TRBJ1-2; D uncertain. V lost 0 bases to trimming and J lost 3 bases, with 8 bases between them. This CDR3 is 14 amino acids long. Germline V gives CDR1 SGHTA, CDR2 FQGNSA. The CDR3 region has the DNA TGTGCCAGCAGCTTAGCTTCCCGGGACTATGGCTACACCTTC. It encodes CASSLASRDYGYTF. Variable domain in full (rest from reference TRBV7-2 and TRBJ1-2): GAGVSQSPSNKVTEKGKDVELRCDPISGHTALYWYRQSLGQGLEFLIYFQGNSAPDKSGLPSDRFSAERTGGSVSTLTIQRTQQEDSAVYLCASSLASRDYGYTFGSGTRLTVV.

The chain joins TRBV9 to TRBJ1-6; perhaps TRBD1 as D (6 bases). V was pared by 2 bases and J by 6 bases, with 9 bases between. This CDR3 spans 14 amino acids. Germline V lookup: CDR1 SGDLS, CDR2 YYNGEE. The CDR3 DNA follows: TGTGCCAGCAGCGTTCTACAGGGTAATTCACCCCTCCACTTT. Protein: CASSVLQGNSPLHF.

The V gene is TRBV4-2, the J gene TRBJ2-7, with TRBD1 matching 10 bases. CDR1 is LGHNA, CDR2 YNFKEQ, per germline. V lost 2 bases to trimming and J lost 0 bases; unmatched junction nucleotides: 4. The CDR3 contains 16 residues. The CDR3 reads CASSQPTGGASYEQYF. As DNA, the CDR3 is TGTGCCAGCAGCCAACCGACAGGGGGCGCCTCCTACGAGCAGTACTTC.

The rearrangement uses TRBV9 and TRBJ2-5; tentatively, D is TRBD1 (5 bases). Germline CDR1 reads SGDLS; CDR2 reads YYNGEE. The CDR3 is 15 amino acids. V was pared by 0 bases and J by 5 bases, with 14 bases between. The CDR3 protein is CASSVGGAGLETQYF. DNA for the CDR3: TGTGCCAGCAGCGTAGGTGGGGCAGGATTGGAGACCCAGTACTTC. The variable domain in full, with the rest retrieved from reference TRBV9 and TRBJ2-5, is DSGVTQTPKHLITATGQRVTLRCSPRSGDLSVYWYQQSLDQGLQFLIQYYNGEERAKGNILERFSAQQFPDLHSELNLSSLELGDSALYFCASSVGGAGLETQYFGPGTRLLVL.

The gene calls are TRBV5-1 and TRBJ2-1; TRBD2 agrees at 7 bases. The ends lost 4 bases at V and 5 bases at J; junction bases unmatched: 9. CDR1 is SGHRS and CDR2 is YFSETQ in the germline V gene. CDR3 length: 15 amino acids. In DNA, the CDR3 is TGCGCCAGCAGCACGACTAGCTCGACAAACAATGAGCAGTTCTTC. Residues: CASSTTSSTNNEQFF.

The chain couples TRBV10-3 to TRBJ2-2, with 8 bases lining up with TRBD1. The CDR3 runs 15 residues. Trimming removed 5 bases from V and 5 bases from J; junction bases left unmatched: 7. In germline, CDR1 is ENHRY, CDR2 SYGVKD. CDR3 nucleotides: TGTGCCATCAGTCCCCAGGGGGCGCAAACCGGGGAGCTGTTTTTT. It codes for CAISPQGAQTGELFF.

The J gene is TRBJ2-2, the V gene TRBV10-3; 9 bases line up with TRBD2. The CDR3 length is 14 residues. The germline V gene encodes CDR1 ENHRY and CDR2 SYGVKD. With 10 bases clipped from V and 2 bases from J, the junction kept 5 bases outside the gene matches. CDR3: CATRTSENTGELFF. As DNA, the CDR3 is TGTGCCACCCGGACTAGCGAAAACACCGGGGAGCTGTTTTTT.

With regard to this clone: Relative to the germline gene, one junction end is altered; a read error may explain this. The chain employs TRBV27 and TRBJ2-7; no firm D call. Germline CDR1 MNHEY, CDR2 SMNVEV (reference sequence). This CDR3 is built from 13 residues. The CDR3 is CASRPDETYDQYF. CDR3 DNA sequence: TGTGCCAGCAGACCCGACGAGACCTACGATCAGTACTTC.

The CDR3 spells CASKIQGEAYGYTF. The DNA of the CDR3 is TGTGCCAGTAAAATACAGGGCGAAGCCTATGGCTACACCTTC. This sequence joins TRBV19 and TRBJ1-2; D might be TRBD1 (6 bases). Trimming took off 7 bases at V and 4 bases at J, with 16 bases between the two ends. The CDR3 consists of 14 residues. Germline V CDR1 and CDR2: LNHDA, SQIVND (reference sequence).

Here the CDR3 reads CASTETGPNEKLFF. The CDR3 coding sequence is TGTGCCAGCACCGAGACAGGCCCCAATGAAAAACTGTTTTTT. V is TRBV21-1 and J is TRBJ1-4; the table's D call, TRBD1, was not checked against the DNA. TRBV21-1 is given as a pseudogene. The CDR3 is 14 amino acids.

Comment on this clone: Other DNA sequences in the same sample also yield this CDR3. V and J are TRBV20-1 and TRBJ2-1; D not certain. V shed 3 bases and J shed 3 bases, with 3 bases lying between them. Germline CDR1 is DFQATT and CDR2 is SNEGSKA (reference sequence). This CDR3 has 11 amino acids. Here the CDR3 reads CSARIYNEQFF. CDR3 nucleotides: TGCAGTGCTAGGATCTACAATGAGCAGTTCTTC.

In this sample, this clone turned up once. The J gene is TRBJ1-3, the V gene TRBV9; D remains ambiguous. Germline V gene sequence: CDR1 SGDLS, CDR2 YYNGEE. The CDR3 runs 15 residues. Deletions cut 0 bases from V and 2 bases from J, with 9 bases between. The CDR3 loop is CASSVDQGTGNTIYF. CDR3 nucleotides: TGTGCCAGCAGCGTAGATCAAGGGACTGGAAACACCATATATTTT. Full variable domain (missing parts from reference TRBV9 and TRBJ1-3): DSGVTQTPKHLITATGQRVTLRCSPRSGDLSVYWYQQSLDQGLQFLIQYYNGEERAKGNILERFSAQQFPDLHSELNLSSLELGDSALYFCASSVDQGTGNTIYFGEGSWLTVV.

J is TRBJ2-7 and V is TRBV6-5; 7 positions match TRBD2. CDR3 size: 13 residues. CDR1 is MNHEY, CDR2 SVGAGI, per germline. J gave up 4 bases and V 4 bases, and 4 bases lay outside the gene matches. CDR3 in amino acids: CASSLTAGYEQYF. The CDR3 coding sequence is TGTGCCAGCAGTTTAACAGCGGGGTACGAGCAGTACTTC.

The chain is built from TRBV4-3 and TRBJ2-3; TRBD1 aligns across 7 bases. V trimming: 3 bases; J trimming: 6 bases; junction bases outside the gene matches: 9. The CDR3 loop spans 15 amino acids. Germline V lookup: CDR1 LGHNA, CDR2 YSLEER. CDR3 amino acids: CASSHLTGTGDTQYF. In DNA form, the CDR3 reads TGCGCCAGCAGCCACCTGACAGGGACGGGGGATACGCAGTATTTT.

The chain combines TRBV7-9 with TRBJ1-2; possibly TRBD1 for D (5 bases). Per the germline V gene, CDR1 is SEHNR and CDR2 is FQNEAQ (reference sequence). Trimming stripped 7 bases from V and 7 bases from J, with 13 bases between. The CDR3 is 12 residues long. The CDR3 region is CASKPGGFGYTF. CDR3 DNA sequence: TGTGCCAGCAAACCCGGGGGATTTGGCTACACCTTC.

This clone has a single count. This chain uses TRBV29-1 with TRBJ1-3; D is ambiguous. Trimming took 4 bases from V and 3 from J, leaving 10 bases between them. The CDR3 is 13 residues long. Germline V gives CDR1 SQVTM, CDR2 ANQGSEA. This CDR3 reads CSVGAGLGNTIYF. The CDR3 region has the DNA TGCAGCGTTGGAGCGGGCCTTGGAAACACCATATATTTT.

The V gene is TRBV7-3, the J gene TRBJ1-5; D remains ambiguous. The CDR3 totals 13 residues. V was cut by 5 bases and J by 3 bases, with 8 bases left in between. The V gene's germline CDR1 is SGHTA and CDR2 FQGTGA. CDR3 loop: CASSLGVNQPQHF. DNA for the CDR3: TGTGCCAGCAGCCTCGGTGTCAATCAGCCCCAGCATTTT.

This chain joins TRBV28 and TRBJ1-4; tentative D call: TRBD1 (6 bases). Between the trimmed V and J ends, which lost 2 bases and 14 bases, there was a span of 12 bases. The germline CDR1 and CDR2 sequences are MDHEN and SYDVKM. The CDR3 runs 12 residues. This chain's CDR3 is CASSLPGVFLFF. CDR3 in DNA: TGTGCCAGCAGTTTACCAGGGGTTTTTCTGTTTTTT.